This passage covers 14 T cell receptor beta chains from one sample sequenced in a study of identical twins. TCRdb reprocessed the 5' RACE reads via MiXCR and lists one record per CDR3 protein. The sample includes roughly 500,000 distinct CDR3 sequences, approximately 22% seen only once; the top ten take around 1%. These records were also assigned to another study, of T cells expressing NK-cell markers.

The specimen was CD4+ T cells sorted from blood. Receptor source: a woman between 18 and 29 years old in good health.

V is TRBV27 and J is TRBJ1-2; 12 bases line up with TRBD1. V dropped 0 bases and J dropped 4; count of bases not matched to a gene: 3. Germline values: CDR1 MNHEY, CDR2 SMNVEV (reference sequence). The length of the CDR3 is 16 residues. CDR3 coding DNA: TGTGCCAGCAGTTTATCTGGGACAGGGGGCTTCTATGGCTACACCTTC. Translating it yields CASSLSGTGGFYGYTF.

J is TRBJ1-1 and V is TRBV5-1; tentatively, D is TRBD1 (6 bases). Germline V gene lookup returns CDR1 SGHRS and CDR2 YFSETQ. CDR3 length: 14 amino acids. V lost 4 bases, J lost 6 bases, and 16 bases lay in between. In nucleotides, the CDR3 is TGCGCCAGCAGCCTCCTATCGACAGGTTCTGAAGCTTTCTTT. Protein product: CASSLLSTGSEAFF.

The chain links TRBV7-2 to TRBJ2-3; 7 bases align to TRBD2. Germline CDR1 reads SGHTA; CDR2 reads FQGNSA. This CDR3 spans 14 amino acids. The V and J ends lost 1 base and 3 bases, in that order; junction bases with no gene match: 1. CDR3 nucleotides: TGTGCCAGCAGCTTAGAACTAGCGACAGATACGCAGTATTTT. Its translation: CASSLELATDTQYF.

This clonotype has a count of ten or more. The CDR3 DNA reads TGCAGTGCTTCCAATAGAAAGGGCTCTCAGCCCCAGCATTTT. Its protein product is CSASNRKGSQPQHF. The chain links TRBV20-1 to TRBJ1-5; D not resolved. The CDR3 spans 14 residues. CDR1 DFQATT and CDR2 SNEGSKA come from the germline V gene (reference sequence). V gave up 5 bases and J gave up 6 bases, with 17 bases separating them.

V is TRBV5-6 and J is TRBJ2-3; D unclear. Germline CDR1 is SGHDT and CDR2 is YYEEEE. Trimming cost V 1 base and J 4 bases, with 13 bases left between them. The CDR3 is made up of 15 amino acids. CDR3 amino acids: CASSLSRIYSDTQYF. CDR3 DNA: TGTGCCAGCAGCTTGTCTAGGATTTATTCAGATACGCAGTATTTT.

V gene TRBV10-3 combines with J gene TRBJ2-7, with 7 bases identical to TRBD2. Germline CDR1 reads ENHRY; CDR2 reads SYGVKD. The CDR3 spans 13 residues. V lost 7 bases to trimming and J lost 4 bases; unmatched junction nucleotides: 7. The CDR3 is CAITRGRDYEQYF. CDR3 coding DNA: TGTGCCATCACGCGGGGGAGGGATTACGAGCAGTACTTC.

This clonotype was recorded at least ten times. This chain joins TRBV12-3 or TRBV12-4 and TRBJ1-1; D gene ambiguous. Trimming stripped 4 bases from V and 3 bases from J, with 9 bases between. CDR3 size: 13 residues. The CDR3 bases are TGTGCCAGCAGTTCTCAAGGAGACACTGAAGCTTTCTTT. This translates into CASSSQGDTEAFF.

This clonotype was counted a single time. The chain uses TRBV10-3 and TRBJ2-7; D is possibly TRBD2 (6 bases). The length of the CDR3 is 13 residues. Germline values: CDR1 ENHRY, CDR2 SYGVKD. V was pared by 2 bases and J by 5 bases, with 10 bases between. CDR3 coding DNA: TGTGCCATCAGTGAGACTAGCTTCGACGAGCAGTACTTC. This encodes CAISETSFDEQYF.

This clonotype was seen only a few times. V gene TRBV7-9 combines with J gene TRBJ2-1; perhaps TRBD2 as D (6 bases). The CDR3 extends over 15 amino acids. The V end was cut by 2 bases, the J end by 4 bases, with 12 bases between. Germline V gives CDR1 SEHNR, CDR2 FQNEAQ (reference sequence). The CDR3 spells CASSLPGSGYNEQFF. CDR3 bases: TGTGCCAGCAGCTTACCAGGTAGCGGTTACAATGAGCAGTTCTTC.

The gene calls are TRBV20-1 and TRBJ2-1; 10 nucleotides line up with TRBD2. The CDR3 is 14 residues long. V lost 5 bases to trimming and J lost 9 bases; unmatched junction nucleotides: 10. Per germline, CDR1 DFQATT and CDR2 SNEGSKA (reference sequence). DNA for the CDR3: TGCAGTGCTGCCAGGGCTAGCGGGAGACGTGAGCAGTTCTTC. It codes for CSAARASGRREQFF.

The V and J genes are TRBV20-1 and TRBJ1-2; 8 nucleotides agree with TRBD1. Germline loops: CDR1 DFQATT, CDR2 SNEGSKA (reference sequence). With V trimmed by 3 bases and J by 4 bases, 7 bases remained unmatched. The CDR3 has 14 residues. CDR3 loop: CSASGQGSFYGYTF. CDR3 coding DNA: TGCAGTGCTAGTGGACAGGGCTCGTTCTATGGCTACACCTTC.

The chain joins TRBV20-1 to TRBJ1-5; D ambiguous. CDR1 and CDR2 (germline): DFQATT, SNEGSKA (reference sequence). V gave up 1 base and J gave up 7 bases, with 11 bases separating them. The CDR3 contains 13 residues. The CDR3 nucleotides are TGCAGTGCTAGAGGCGGGGAGGGACAGCCCCAGCATTTT. Translated, it gives CSARGGEGQPQHF.

V is TRBV18 and J is TRBJ1-4; TRBD1 matches at 7 bases. This CDR3 spans 15 amino acids. The J segment lost 7 bases and the V segment lost 2 bases, leaving 7 bases of the junction unmatched. Germline values: CDR1 KGHSH, CDR2 LQKENI. Here the CDR3 DNA reads TGTGCCAGCTCACCATCTACAGGGGTCGGTGAAAAACTGTTTTTT. Its translation is CASSPSTGVGEKLFF.

This clonotype was seen a few times. This chain joins TRBV20-1 and TRBJ2-7, with TRBD1 as a possible D gene (6 bases). Trimming pared 6 bases from V and 1 base from J, leaving 19 bases between. Germline V gives CDR1 DFQATT, CDR2 SNEGSKA (reference sequence). The CDR3 loop spans 15 amino acids. The CDR3 DNA sequence: TGCAGTGCACCGCCTTTAGAGAGGGGGTCCTACGAGCAGTACTTC. It specifies CSAPPLERGSYEQYF.